This TCR beta chain was captured in a study of cytomegalovirus exposure and HLA in healthy donors. The donors, nominally healthy at sampling, likely had unrecorded immune exposures. Primers: 60 Vbeta forward and 13 Jbeta reverse. In the original processing: As a later analysis found, there were 70 million to 80 million unique TCR beta chains, of which roughly 11 million were shared. Profiled with immunoSEQ multiplex PCR; TCRdb holds only in-frame clones, not every one. The V and J calls and the clone size are those of that table, but D and trimming were determined from the DNA. The profile shows about 76,000 clones, approximately 80% of them singletons. Trimming stripped 0 bases from V and 3 bases from J, with 6 bases between. CDR3 length equals 14 residues. Germline CDR1 and CDR2: SEHNR and FQNEAQ (reference sequence). Comments on this clone: The same CDR3 can be traced to other DNA sequences in this sample.

This sequence was found in a woman in her thirties in good health and CMV-seronegative. The gene calls are TRBV7-9 and TRBJ2-1; possibly TRBD2 for D (6 bases). Sequencing used PBMCs. The CDR3 is CASSLAGSYNEQFF. The CDR3 bases are TGTGCCAGCAGCTTAGCCGGGAGCTACAATGAGCAGTTCTTC.